Following are 8 T cell receptor beta chains from one sample sequenced in a study of T cell changes during pregnancy in multiple sclerosis. Method: immunoSEQ multiplex PCR; TCRdb's copy keeps in-frame clones and lacks some. This sample has over 50,000 clones, with 75% to 90% found just once. The sequencing used CD4+ T cells from peripheral blood mononuclear cells, collected in the third trimester of pregnancy. The receptors were gathered from a female donor with multiple sclerosis, enrolled in a pregnancy study.

This chain uses TRBV6-5 with TRBJ1-4, with TRBD1 matching 9 bases. The CDR3 extends over 15 amino acids. Germline V CDR1 and CDR2: MNHEY, SVGAGI. V lost 5 bases and J lost 6; bases outside the gene matches: 7. The DNA of the CDR3 is TGTGCCAGCAGTCGGGACAGGGTAGAGTATGAAAAACTGTTTTTT. Translated, it gives CASSRDRVEYEKLFF.

The chain uses TRBV18 and TRBJ2-2; 8 positions agree with TRBD1. The trim removed 3 bases at V and 6 bases at J, leaving 3 bases unmatched. Per germline, CDR1 KGHSH and CDR2 LQKENI. CDR3 length: 14 amino acids. DNA of the CDR3: TGTGCCAGCTCACCGGGACAGGTTCCCGGGGAGCTGTTTTTT. As protein: CASSPGQVPGELFF.

V gene TRBV5-1 combines with J gene TRBJ2-7; TRBD2 aligns across 9 bases. CDR1 and CDR2 from the germline V gene are SGHRS and YFSETQ. V was pared by 2 bases and J by 5 bases, with 11 bases of the junction left unmatched. CDR3 length: 16 residues. CDR3 in amino acids: CASSLMGASGNHEQYF. CDR3 in DNA: TGCGCCAGCAGCTTAATGGGAGCTAGCGGGAACCACGAGCAGTACTTC.

The rearrangement joins TRBV6-5 to TRBJ2-2; 10 bases align to TRBD1. Unmatched junction bases numbered 1, after V lost 2 bases and J lost 7 bases. Germline CDR1 reads MNHEY; CDR2 reads SVGAGI. The CDR3 loop spans 14 amino acids. The CDR3 sequence is CASSYGTGVGELFF. The CDR3 DNA follows: TGTGCCAGCAGTTACGGGACAGGGGTCGGGGAGCTGTTTTTT.

The chain couples TRBV7-2 to TRBJ2-1, with D possibly matching TRBD2 (6 bases). This CDR3 has 14 amino acids. With 2 bases removed from V and 4 bases from J, the gap between germline ends came to 9 bases. Germline V gene data show CDR1 as SGHTA and CDR2 as FQGNSA. Written as DNA, the CDR3 is TGTGCCAGCAGCTTAATGGGAGGTTACAATGAGCAGTTCTTC. Translated: CASSLMGGYNEQFF.

The V gene is TRBV7-2, the J gene TRBJ2-1, with unresolved D. Germline V CDR1 and CDR2: SGHTA, FQGNSA. CDR3 length equals 13 residues. V shed 1 base and J shed 10 bases, with 11 bases lying between them. The CDR3 region has the DNA TGTGCCAGCAGCTTAGTGCAGGCCGGAGAGCAGTTCTTC. Its translation: CASSLVQAGEQFF.

For the CDR3, the DNA is TGCGCCAGCAGCTTGGCCGCAGGCTTCCAAGAGACCCAGTACTTC. It is translated as CASSLAAGFQETQYF. The J gene is TRBJ2-5, the V gene TRBV5-1; D gene ambiguous. From germline, CDR1 is SGHRS and CDR2 YFSETQ. The CDR3 has 15 amino acids. Trimming took 0 bases from V and 1 from J, leaving 10 bases between them.

This rearrangement joins TRBV18 to TRBJ2-5; D gene unclear. Trimming took 2 bases from V and 5 from J, leaving 6 bases between them. The CDR3 has 12 residues. The V gene's germline CDR1 is KGHSH and CDR2 LQKENI. The CDR3 nucleotides read TGTGCCAGCTCACCATCCTTGGAGACCCAGTACTTC. Amino acids: CASSPSLETQYF.